The entry below describes one TCR beta chain. The antigen remains unidentified. The data were produced by immunoSEQ multiplex PCR, yet TCRdb's version contains in-frame clones alone and is incomplete. The sample has more than 150,000 clones; about 95% are singletons. The germline V gene has CDR1 LNHDA and CDR2 SQIVND (reference sequence). The CDR3 contains 15 residues. Between the trimmed V and J ends, which lost 3 bases and 4 bases, there was a span of 14 bases. The data derive from a study of T cell responses to AZD1222 COVID-19 vaccine. The study's findings and limits: Vaccine-associated CD4 TCRs ranged over spike, dominating at 160-218 and 743-854.

This chain uses TRBV19 with TRBJ2-3; unclear D gene. The sample was peripheral blood, taken on day 0 of AZD1222 vaccination. The receptor was derived from an adult in good health. The CDR3 DNA is TGTGCCAGTAGTATGGAATCCGATGGGGCAGATACGCAGTATTTT. This encodes CASSMESDGADTQYF.